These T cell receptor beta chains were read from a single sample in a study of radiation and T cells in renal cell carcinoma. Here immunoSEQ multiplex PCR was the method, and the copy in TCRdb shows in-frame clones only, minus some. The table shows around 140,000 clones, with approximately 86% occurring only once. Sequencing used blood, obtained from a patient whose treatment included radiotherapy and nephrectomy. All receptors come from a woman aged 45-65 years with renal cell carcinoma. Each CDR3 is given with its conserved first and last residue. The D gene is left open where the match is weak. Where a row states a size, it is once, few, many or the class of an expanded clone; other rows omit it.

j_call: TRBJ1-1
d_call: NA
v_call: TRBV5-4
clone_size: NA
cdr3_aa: CASSLDSLNTEAFF
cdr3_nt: TGTGCCAGCAGCTTGGACAGTCTGAACACTGAAGCTTTCTTT

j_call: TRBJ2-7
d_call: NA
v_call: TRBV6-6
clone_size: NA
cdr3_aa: CASSYSAGSSYEQYF
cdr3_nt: TGTGCCAGCAGTTACTCCGCAGGGAGCTCCTACGAGCAGTACTTC

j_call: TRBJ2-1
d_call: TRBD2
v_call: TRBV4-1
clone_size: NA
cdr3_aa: CASSQGLARSVYNEQFF
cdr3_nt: TGCGCCAGCAGCCAGGGACTAGCTAGGTCTGTCTACAATGAGCAGTTCTTC

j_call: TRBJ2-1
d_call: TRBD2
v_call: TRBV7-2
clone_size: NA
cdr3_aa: CASSLELAGYNEQFF
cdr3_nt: TGTGCCAGCAGCTTAGAACTAGCGGGGTACAATGAGCAGTTCTTC

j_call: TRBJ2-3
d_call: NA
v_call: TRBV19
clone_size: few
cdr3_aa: CASSRSDRQQYF
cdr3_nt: TGTGCCAGTAGTAGGTCGGACAGACAGCAGTATTTT

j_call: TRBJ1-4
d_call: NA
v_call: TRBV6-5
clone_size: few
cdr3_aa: CASSYATNEKLFF
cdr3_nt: TGTGCCAGCAGTTACGCAACTAATGAAAAACTGTTTTTT

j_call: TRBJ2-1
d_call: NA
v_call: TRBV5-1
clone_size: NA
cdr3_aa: CASSLTGYNEQFF
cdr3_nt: TGCGCCAGCAGCTTAACAGGCTACAATGAGCAGTTCTTC

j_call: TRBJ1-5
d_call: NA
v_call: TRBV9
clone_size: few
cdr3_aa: CASSATPFGNQPQHF
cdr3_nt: TGTGCCAGCAGCGCCACGCCCTTCGGGAATCAGCCCCAGCATTTT

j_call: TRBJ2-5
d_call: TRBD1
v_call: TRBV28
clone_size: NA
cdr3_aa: CASSTHQDRGLRETQYF
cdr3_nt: TGTGCCAGCAGTACCCACCAGGACAGGGGGCTGCGGGAGACCCAGTACTTC

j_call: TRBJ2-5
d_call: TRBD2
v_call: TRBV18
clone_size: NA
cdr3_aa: CASSRFNSGIQETQYF
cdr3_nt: TGTGCCAGCTCACGATTTAATAGCGGGATCCAAGAGACCCAGTACTTC

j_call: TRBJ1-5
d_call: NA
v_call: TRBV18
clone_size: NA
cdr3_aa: CASSPNLDQPQHF
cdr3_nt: TGTGCCAGCTCACCTAATCTTGATCAGCCCCAGCATTTT

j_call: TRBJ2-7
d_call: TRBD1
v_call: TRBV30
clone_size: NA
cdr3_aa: CARDSQFSEQYF
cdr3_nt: TGTGCCCGGGACAGCCAGTTCAGCGAGCAGTACTTC

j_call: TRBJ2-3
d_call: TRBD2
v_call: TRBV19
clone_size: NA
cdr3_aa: CASRPLAASTDTQYF
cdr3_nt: TGTGCCAGTAGACCCCTAGCGGCTAGCACAGATACGCAGTATTTT

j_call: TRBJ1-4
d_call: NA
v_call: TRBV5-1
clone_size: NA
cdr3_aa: CASATATNEKLFF
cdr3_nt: TGCGCCAGCGCGACAGCAACTAATGAAAAACTGTTTTTT

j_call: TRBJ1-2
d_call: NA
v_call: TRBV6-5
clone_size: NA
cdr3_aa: CASSRTVFYGYTF
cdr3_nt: TGTGCCAGCAGTCGGACAGTTTTCTATGGCTACACCTTC

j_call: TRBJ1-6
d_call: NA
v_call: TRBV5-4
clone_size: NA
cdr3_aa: CAGALRDLNSPLHF
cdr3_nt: TGTGCCGGAGCACTCCGGGACCTTAATTCACCCCTCCACTTT

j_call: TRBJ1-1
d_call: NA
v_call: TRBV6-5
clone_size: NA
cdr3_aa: CASSYSSYASTEAFF
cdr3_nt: TGTGCCAGCAGTTACTCGAGTTACGCGTCTACTGAAGCTTTCTTT

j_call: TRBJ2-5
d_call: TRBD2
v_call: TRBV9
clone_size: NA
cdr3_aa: CASSAGTSGGETQYF
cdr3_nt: TGTGCCAGCAGCGCCGGGACTAGCGGGGGCGAGACCCAGTACTTC

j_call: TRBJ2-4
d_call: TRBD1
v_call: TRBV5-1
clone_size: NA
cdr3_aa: CASSVRTGALNIQYF
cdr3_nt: TGCGCCAGCAGCGTAAGGACAGGGGCACTAAACATTCAGTACTTC

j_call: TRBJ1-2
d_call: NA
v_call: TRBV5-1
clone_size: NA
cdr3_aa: CASSLTRSYGYTF
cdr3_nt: TGCGCCAGCAGCCTCACTCGGTCCTATGGCTACACCTTC

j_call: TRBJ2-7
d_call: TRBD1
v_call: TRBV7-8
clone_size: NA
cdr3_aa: CASRTGTGVYEQYF
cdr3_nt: TGTGCCAGCAGAACCGGGACAGGGGTCTACGAGCAGTACTTC

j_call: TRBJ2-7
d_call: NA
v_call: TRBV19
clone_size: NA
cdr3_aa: CASRRSVNSYEQYF
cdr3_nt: TGTGCCAGTAGGAGGAGCGTGAACTCCTACGAGCAGTACTTC

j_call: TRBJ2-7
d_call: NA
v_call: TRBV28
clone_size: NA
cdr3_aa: CATLKGPTYEQYF
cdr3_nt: TGTGCCACCTTAAAGGGACCCACCTACGAGCAGTACTTC

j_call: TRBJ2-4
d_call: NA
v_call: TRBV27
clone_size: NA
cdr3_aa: CASSSNRDLKNIQYF
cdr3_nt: TGTGCCAGCAGTTCCAACCGGGACTTGAAAAACATTCAGTACTTC

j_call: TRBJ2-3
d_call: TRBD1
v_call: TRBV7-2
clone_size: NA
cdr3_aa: CASRTWDRNTDTQYF
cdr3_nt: TGTGCCAGCAGGACCTGGGACAGAAACACAGATACGCAGTATTTT

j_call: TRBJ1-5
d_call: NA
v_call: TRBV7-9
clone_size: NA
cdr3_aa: CASSSQGDQPQHF
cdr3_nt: TGTGCCAGCAGCTCACAGGGAGATCAGCCCCAGCATTTT

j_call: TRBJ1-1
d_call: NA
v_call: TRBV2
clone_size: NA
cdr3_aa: CASSEHRTEAFF
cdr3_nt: TGTGCCAGCAGTGAACACCGCACTGAAGCTTTCTTT

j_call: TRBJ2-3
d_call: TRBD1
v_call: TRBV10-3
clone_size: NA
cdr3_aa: CAITMDREDTQYF
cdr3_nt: TGTGCCATCACTATGGACAGGGAGGATACGCAGTATTTT

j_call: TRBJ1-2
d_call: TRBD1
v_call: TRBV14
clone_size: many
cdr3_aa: CASSPLTGLGYGYTF
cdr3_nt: TGTGCCAGCAGCCCGCTGACAGGGCTCGGCTATGGCTACACCTTC

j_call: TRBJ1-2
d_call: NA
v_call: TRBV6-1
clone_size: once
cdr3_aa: CASSDWMADNYGYTF
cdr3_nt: TGTGCCAGCAGTGATTGGATGGCGGATAACTATGGCTACACCTTC

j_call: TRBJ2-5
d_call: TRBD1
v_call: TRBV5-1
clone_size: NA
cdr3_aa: CASSPGQGETQYF
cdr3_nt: TGCGCCAGCAGCCCAGGACAGGGAGAGACCCAGTACTTC

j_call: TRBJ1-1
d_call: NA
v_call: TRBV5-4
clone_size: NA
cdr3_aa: CASSLRVETEAFF
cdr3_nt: TGTGCCAGCAGCTTGAGGGTAGAGACTGAAGCTTTCTTT

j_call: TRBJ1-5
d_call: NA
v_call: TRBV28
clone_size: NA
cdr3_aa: CASSSGVNQPQHF
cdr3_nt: TGTGCCAGCAGTTCAGGGGTCAATCAGCCCCAGCATTTT

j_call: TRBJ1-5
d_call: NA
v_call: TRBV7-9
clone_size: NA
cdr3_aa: CASGLEGQPQHF
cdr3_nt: TGTGCCAGCGGCTTAGAGGGCCAGCCCCAGCATTTT

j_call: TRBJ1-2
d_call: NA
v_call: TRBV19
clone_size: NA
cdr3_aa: CASSNQRAANYGYTF
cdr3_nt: TGTGCCAGTAGTAACCAGAGGGCTGCTAACTATGGCTACACCTTC

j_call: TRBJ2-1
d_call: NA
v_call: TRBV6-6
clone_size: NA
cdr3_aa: CASSLGEGAYNEQFF
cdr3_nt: TGTGCCAGCAGCCTCGGGGAGGGGGCCTACAATGAGCAGTTCTTC

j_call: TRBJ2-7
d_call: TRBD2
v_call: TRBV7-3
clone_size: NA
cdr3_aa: CASSLTRPASGRNQGEKQYF
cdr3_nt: TGTGCCAGCAGCTTAACCCGCCCGGCTAGCGGGAGAAACCAGGGGGAAAAGCAGTACTTC

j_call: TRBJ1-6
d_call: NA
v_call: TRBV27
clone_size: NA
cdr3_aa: CASRRTAREISYNSPLHF
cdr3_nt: TGTGCCAGCAGGCGAACCGCCCGGGAGATCTCCTATAATTCACCCCTCCACTTT

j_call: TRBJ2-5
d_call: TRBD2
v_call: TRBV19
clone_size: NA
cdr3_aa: CASSTRTSGQETQYF
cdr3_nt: TGTGCCAGTAGTACCCGGACTAGCGGACAAGAGACCCAGTACTTC